The 29 T cell receptor beta chains below were found in one sample sequenced in a study of human T cells and chemical hapten exposure. The time point denotes: patch test 1, 2 weeks after DPC sensitization. Treatment denoted: therapeutic diphenylcyclopropenone sensitization with weekly scalp DPC. A single record per CDR3 protein comes from TCRdb applying MiXCR to the RACE reads. This table has tens of thousands of distinct CDR3 sequences, 10% to 13% appearing once. This material consisted of whole blood, taken in connection with sensitization to the hapten diphenylcyclopropenone (DPC). The receptors were gathered from a man aged 35 to 55 with alopecia areata. Some clones in this sample may be carry-over from other donors' samples.

This clonotype appeared many times. The rearrangement links TRBV6-1 to TRBJ2-1; no firm D call. Per germline, CDR1 MNHNS and CDR2 SASEGT. CDR3 length: 11 residues. Deletions cut 2 bases from V and 15 bases from J, with 11 bases between. The CDR3 protein is CASSESPRWFF. The DNA for the CDR3 is TGTGCCAGCAGTGAATCGCCTCGATGGTTCTTC.

V is TRBV12-3 or TRBV12-4 and J is TRBJ1-5; TRBD1 agrees at 7 bases. The CDR3 loop spans 16 amino acids. The J segment lost 2 bases and the V segment lost 5 bases, leaving 9 bases of the junction unmatched. DNA for the CDR3: TGTGCCAGCAGTCCTTGGCAGGGGGTTGGCAATCAGCCCCAGCATTTT. Translating it yields CASSPWQGVGNQPQHF.

This clonotype was counted only a few times. The chain joins TRBV5-1 to TRBJ2-1; 9 nucleotides agree with TRBD2. The trim removed 3 bases at V and 0 bases at J, leaving 1 base unmatched. Germline V gives CDR1 SGHRS, CDR2 YFSETQ. The CDR3 sequence is 15 residues long. This chain's CDR3 is CASSSSGVSYNEQFF. The CDR3 bases are TGCGCCAGCAGCTCTAGCGGGGTCTCCTACAATGAGCAGTTCTTC.

This clonotype was recorded a few times. This chain connects TRBV9 to TRBJ2-3; 12 nucleotides match TRBD2. Trimming removed 4 bases from V and 2 bases from J; junction bases left unmatched: 8. The CDR3 has 17 residues. The germline gives CDR1 SGDLS, CDR2 YYNGEE. DNA of the CDR3: TGTGCCAGCAGCCATCCTAGCGGGAGGGACTCCACAGATACGCAGTATTTT. Protein: CASSHPSGRDSTDTQYF.

The table lists this clonotype with a few counts. The CDR3: CASPPSKPHSDTGELFF. The CDR3, as DNA: TGTGCCAGCCCACCTTCGAAGCCCCACTCGGACACCGGGGAGCTGTTTTTT. The rearrangement joins TRBV7-9 to TRBJ2-2, with unresolved D. Trimming shortened V by 8 bases and J by 3 bases, and 22 bases separated the two germline ends. The CDR3 is 17 residues long. Germline assignment: CDR1 SEHNR and CDR2 FQNEAQ (reference sequence). Complete variable domain (other parts from reference TRBV7-9 and TRBJ2-2): DTGVSQNPRHKITKRGQNVTFRCDPISEHNRLYWYRQTLGQGPEFLTYFQNEAQLEKSRLLSDRFSAERPKGSFSTLEIQRTEQGDSAMYLCASPPSKPHSDTGELFFGEGSRLTVL.

This clonotype was observed at least ten times. This chain connects TRBV12-3 or TRBV12-4 to TRBJ1-1, with no clear D. Trimming removed 8 bases at V and 4 bases at J, with 8 bases between. The CDR3 runs to 11 residues. The DNA for the CDR3 is TGTGCCAGCGAGGAGGGCACTGAAGCTTTCTTT. Its protein product is CASEEGTEAFF.

The gene calls are TRBV18 and TRBJ2-3; TRBD2 agrees at 13 bases. The V and J ends lost 5 bases and 6 bases, in that order; junction bases with no gene match: 2. The length of the CDR3 is 14 residues. The germline gives CDR1 KGHSH, CDR2 LQKENI. The CDR3 loop is CASSGLAGVDTQYF. For the CDR3, the DNA is TGTGCCAGCTCAGGACTAGCGGGAGTCGATACGCAGTATTTT.

V usage is TRBV29-1 and J usage is TRBJ1-6; D is possibly TRBD1 (6 bases). CDR1 and CDR2 (germline): SQVTM, ANQGSEA. The CDR3 is 13 residues long. With 5 bases removed from V and 9 bases from J, the gap between germline ends came to 14 bases. The CDR3 region has the DNA TGCAGCGTTCGGGACACCACTAGTTCACCCCTCCACTTT. Protein: CSVRDTTSSPLHF.

The genes are TRBV12-3 or TRBV12-4 and TRBJ2-2; 8 bases match TRBD1. With 1 base clipped from V and 3 bases from J, the junction kept 4 bases outside the gene matches. The CDR3 is 16 amino acids. The CDR3 loop is CASSLGQGLDTGELFF. The CDR3 DNA sequence: TGTGCCAGCAGTTTAGGACAGGGGCTGGACACCGGGGAGCTGTTTTTT.

This clonotype occurred a few times. The chain joins TRBV6-2 or TRBV6-3 to TRBJ2-7, with 8 positions matching TRBD1. Germline V gene sequence: CDR1 MNHEY, CDR2 SVGEGT. The CDR3 length is 14 residues. V shed 5 bases, J shed 6 bases, and the junction held 9 bases outside the gene matches. CDR3 coding DNA: TGTGCCAGCAGTCCGGGACAGGTTTTGCCCGAGCAGTACGTC. Translated, it gives CASSPGQVLPEQYV.

This clonotype was observed at least ten times. V gene TRBV29-1 combines with J gene TRBJ1-2; TRBD1 is a possible D gene (6 bases). Trimming pared 7 bases from V and 4 bases from J, leaving 16 bases between. Germline CDR1 SQVTM, CDR2 ANQGSEA. There are 13 residues in the CDR3. The CDR3 nucleotides read TGCAGCGCCGGGACAACCGCCGGCTATGGCTACACCTTC. It is translated as CSAGTTAGYGYTF.

The chain recombines TRBV13 with TRBJ1-4, with D possibly matching TRBD1 (6 bases). The CDR3 covers 18 residues. Germline assignment: CDR1 PRHDT and CDR2 FYEKMQ (reference sequence). Trimming took 5 bases from V and 0 from J, leaving 19 bases between them. CDR3 DNA sequence: TGTGCCAGCAGCCAGATGACAGGCGGACCTGCAACTAATGAAAAACTGTTTTTT. It yields the protein CASSQMTGGPATNEKLFF.

This clonotype was counted at least ten times. CDR3 coding DNA: TGTGCCAGCAGTCGACAGAATGAAAAACTGTTTTTT. Amino acid sequence: CASSRQNEKLFF. V and J are TRBV7-2 and TRBJ1-4; D might be TRBD1 (5 bases). CDR1 is SGHTA, CDR2 FQGNSA, per germline. This CDR3 has 12 amino acids. The V gene lost 6 bases and the J gene lost 5 bases, with 7 bases spanning the gap.

This clonotype was found a few times. The chain employs TRBV3-1 and TRBJ1-1; possible D gene TRBD1, 6 bases. This CDR3 has 14 residues. Germline lookup yields CDR1 LGHDT and CDR2 YNNKEL (reference sequence). V dropped 1 base and J dropped 5 bases, with 11 bases sitting between them. This CDR3 reads CASSQAIRGTEAFF. CDR3 nucleotide sequence: TGTGCCAGCAGCCAAGCAATTAGGGGGACTGAAGCTTTCTTT.

The rearrangement links TRBV11-3 to TRBJ2-1; 9 nucleotides match TRBD2. There are 15 residues in the CDR3. Unmatched junction bases numbered 3, after V lost 6 bases and J lost 0 bases. Germline V gives CDR1 SGHNT, CDR2 YENEEA. CDR3 bases: TGTGCCAGCAGTCGTAGCGGGAGCTCCTACAATGAGCAGTTCTTC. Residues: CASSRSGSSYNEQFF.

The J gene is TRBJ1-1, the V gene TRBV6-6, with 8 bases fitting TRBD1. The J segment lost 3 bases and the V segment lost 7 bases, leaving 4 bases of the junction unmatched. The CDR3 sequence is 13 residues long. CDR1 and CDR2 from the germline V gene are MNHNY and SVGAGI (reference sequence). This CDR3 is CASTMTGDTEAFF. For the CDR3, the DNA is TGTGCCAGCACTATGACAGGGGACACTGAAGCTTTCTTT.

The chain carries TRBV19 and TRBJ2-7; TRBD2 agrees at 10 bases. Germline CDR1 is LNHDA and CDR2 is SQIVND (reference sequence). V lost 10 bases and J lost 4; bases outside the gene matches: 4. The CDR3 has 12 amino acids. DNA for the CDR3: TGTGCCACCAGGACTAGCGGTTACGAGCAGTACTTC. It encodes CATRTSGYEQYF.

This clonotype was counted a few times. The chain has TRBV6-5 and TRBJ2-7; 7 positions match TRBD1. The germline CDR1 and CDR2 sequences are MNHEY and SVGAGI. CDR3 size: 16 residues. V shed 0 bases, J shed 2 bases, and the junction held 7 bases outside the gene matches. The CDR3: CASSYSFGTDPYEQYF. In nucleotides, the CDR3 is TGTGCCAGCAGTTACTCGTTTGGGACAGACCCCTACGAGCAGTACTTC.

The J gene is TRBJ2-1, the V gene TRBV29-1; D is ambiguous. V was pared by 4 bases and J by 0 bases, with 10 bases between. CDR1 and CDR2 (germline): SQVTM, ANQGSEA. This CDR3 contains 14 residues. The chain's CDR3 is CSVGGLNSYNEQFF. The DNA of the CDR3 is TGCAGCGTTGGTGGCCTCAACTCCTACAATGAGCAGTTCTTC.

This clonotype turned up a few times. The rearrangement joins TRBV6-6 to TRBJ2-7; possibly TRBD2 for D (6 bases). Germline CDR1 is MNHNY and CDR2 is SVGAGI (reference sequence). The V end was cut by 5 bases, the J end by 4 bases, with 27 bases between. The length of the CDR3 is 18 residues. The CDR3 region has the DNA TGTGCCAGCAGTCCACCCGTGGGGAGGCGTCTTTACCGGTACGAGCAGTACTTC. Translation gives CASSPPVGRRLYRYEQYF.

The rearrangement joins TRBV7-2 to TRBJ2-3, with D perhaps TRBD2 (6 bases). Germline loops: CDR1 SGHTA, CDR2 FQGNSA. The CDR3 runs to 19 residues. V lost 2 bases, J lost 0 bases, and 21 bases lay in between. The CDR3 nucleotides read TGTGCCAGCAGCTTATCGAGACCGGGAGCCTACCGCAGCACAGATACGCAGTATTTT. The encoded protein is CASSLSRPGAYRSTDTQYF.

With respect to this clonotype: The junction differs from germline at one of its ends, possibly a read error. The chain joins TRBV7-6 to TRBJ2-1, with a weak D call TRBD2 (7 bases). The CDR3 has 15 amino acids. Germline V gene sequence: CDR1 SGHVS, CDR2 FNYEAQ. CDR3 in DNA: TGTGCCAGCAGGTTAGGGGGGGTTAACTACAATGAGCAGTTCTTC. The encoded protein is CASRLGGVNYNEQFF.

This chain connects TRBV12-3 or TRBV12-4 to TRBJ1-6, with D possibly being TRBD1 (5 bases). V lost 3 bases and J lost 5, with 8 bases in between. The CDR3 has 14 residues. DNA for the CDR3: TGTGCCAGCAGTTTCAGGGCTAATAATTCACCCCTCCACTTT. Translated, it gives CASSFRANNSPLHF.

This clonotype was detected many times. The chain couples TRBV4-3 to TRBJ2-1, with unresolved D. With 0 bases removed from V and 4 bases from J, the gap between germline ends came to 19 bases. The CDR3 sequence is 18 residues long. Germline values: CDR1 LGHNA, CDR2 YSLEER. Here the CDR3 reads CASSQDQGINTPYNEQFF. The CDR3 region has the DNA TGCGCCAGCAGCCAAGATCAAGGGATCAACACCCCATACAATGAGCAGTTCTTC.

The rearrangement links TRBV24-1 to TRBJ2-2; D not certain. V lost 7 bases and J 4 bases, leaving 18 bases between the germline ends. From germline, CDR1 is KGHDR and CDR2 SFDVKD. The CDR3 is made up of 16 amino acids. The CDR3 here is CATSDISISSTGELFF. The CDR3 DNA reads as TGTGCCACCAGCGATATCTCCATCTCTAGCACCGGGGAGCTGTTTTTT.

This clonotype was counted a few times. The V and J genes are TRBV25-1 and TRBJ2-1; 11 positions match TRBD2. This CDR3 has 17 amino acids. Germline CDR1 reads MGHDK; CDR2 reads SYGVNS. The V segment lost 4 bases and the J segment 7 bases; nucleotides outside the gene matches: 12. CDR3 bases: TGTGCCAGCAGTGTGGCTAGCGGGAGGCTCCACCGGAATGAGCAGTTCTTC. Its protein is CASSVASGRLHRNEQFF.

In its sample, this clonotype was seen a few times. V usage is TRBV28 and J usage is TRBJ2-1; TRBD2 aligns across 7 bases. CDR3 length: 16 amino acids. Germline values: CDR1 MDHEN, CDR2 SYDVKM. Trimming took 7 bases from V and 4 from J; bases not matched to a gene: 13. CDR3 nucleotides: TGTGCCAGCACCCCCCCCGGGGAGGGCCGGTACAATGAGCAGTTCTTC. Translation: CASTPPGEGRYNEQFF. Drawing the rest from reference TRBV28 and TRBJ2-1, the complete variable domain is DVKVTQSSRYLVKRTGEKVFLECVQDMDHENMFWYRQDPGLGLRLIYFSYDVKMKEKGDIPEGYSVSREKKERFSLILESASTNQTSMYLCASTPPGEGRYNEQFFGPGTRLTVL.

This clonotype was found a few times. The chain uses TRBV28 and TRBJ2-3, with TRBD2 matching 7 bases. Germline V lookup: CDR1 MDHEN, CDR2 SYDVKM. The CDR3 spans 13 residues. V gave up 10 bases and J gave up 1 base; unmatched junction bases: 5. CDR3 loop: CAIAAGGTDTQYF. The DNA for the CDR3 is TGTGCCATCGCCGCGGGGGGCACAGATACGCAGTATTTT.

The chain uses TRBV6-2 or TRBV6-3 and TRBJ2-7; no firm D call. CDR3 size: 13 residues. V gave up 6 bases and J gave up 2 bases, with 11 bases separating them. From germline, CDR1 is MNHEY and CDR2 SVGEGT. In nucleotides, the CDR3 is TGTGCCAGCAGGTGGGGTTCGACCTACGAGCAGTACGTC. Its protein product is CASRWGSTYEQYV.